This T cell receptor beta chain was sequenced for a study of blood T cell repertoires in COVID-19. As for the study in general: Collection of acute and convalescent COVID-19 samples took place in the United States, Italy and Spain. Sample material is recorded as cDNA or gDNA derived from T cells, B-cell-depleted T cells, or PBMCs.

J lost 4 bases, V lost 3 bases, and 5 bases had no gene match. CDR3 size: 15 residues. Germline CDR1 SGHRS, CDR2 YFSETQ. Clones were read by immunoSEQ multiplex PCR, and TCRdb kept only the in-frame ones, dropping some. The sample shows 250,000 to 350,000 clones, approximately 86% of them seen only once. Sequencing input: peripheral blood. The sequence was obtained from a man aged 18 to 30 with active or convalescent COVID-19. The genes are TRBV5-1 and TRBJ2-3; 10 nucleotides match TRBD1. The CDR3 coding sequence is TGCGCCAGCAGCTCGGGACAGGGGAGGGCAGATACGCAGTATTTT. This codes for CASSSGQGRADTQYF.